Following are 24 T cell receptor beta chains from one sample sequenced in a study of T cells in Graves' hyperthyroidism and ophthalmopathy. Amplified TCR beta CDR3 regions came from RNA transcripts. An initial round of RT-PCR targeting the TCR CDR3 relied on the HTBI primer set. MiXCR, applied by TCRdb to the multiplex PCR reads, yields one record per CDR3 protein. The table has around 400,000 distinct CDR3 sequences, 13% to 15% seen once; the top ten hold roughly 19%. Material for sequencing was blood. The receptors were gathered from a woman aged 60 to 75 with Graves' ophthalmopathy.

In this sample, this clonotype turned up many times. This chain joins TRBV20-1 and TRBJ2-7, with D possibly TRBD1 on 5 matching bases. V was cut by 0 bases and J by 4 bases, with 13 bases left in between. The CDR3 length is 14 residues. Germline loops: CDR1 DFQATT, CDR2 SNEGSKA (reference sequence). CDR3 nucleotides: TGCAGTGCTAGAGACAGGGATCGATTGTACGAGCAGTACTTC. Translated: CSARDRDRLYEQYF.

This chain links TRBV6-1 with TRBJ2-5, with unresolved D. Per germline, CDR1 MNHNS and CDR2 SASEGT. The CDR3 covers 15 residues. The V and J ends lost 2 bases and 8 bases respectively, with 18 bases between them. The CDR3, as DNA: TGTGCCAGCAGTGAAAGAGTTAGGACCCTCGGAACCCAGTACTTC. It encodes CASSERVRTLGTQYF.

This clonotype has more than one count but fewer than ten. The chain is built from TRBV7-2 and TRBJ1-5; D gene ambiguous. The CDR3 consists of 13 residues. Germline lookup yields CDR1 SGHTA and CDR2 FQGNSA. Trimming pared 0 bases from V and 5 bases from J, leaving 5 bases between. CDR3 amino acids: CASSLALDQPQHF. The CDR3 DNA reads TGTGCCAGCAGCTTAGCGCTTGATCAGCCCCAGCATTTT.

Only a few counts were recorded for this clonotype. The genes are TRBV28 and TRBJ1-4, with a tentative D call TRBD1 (6 bases). CDR1 and CDR2 (germline): MDHEN, SYDVKM. The CDR3 is 16 amino acids. V was trimmed by 5 bases and J by 3 bases, leaving 16 bases between them. The CDR3 DNA reads TGTGCCAGCAGTGACCGGGGGGGCAGATCTAATGAAAAACTGTTTTTT. It translates to CASSDRGGRSNEKLFF.

This chain joins TRBV12-3 or TRBV12-4 and TRBJ2-7; D is possibly TRBD1 or TRBD2 (5 bases each). The CDR3 is 13 amino acids. The V and J ends lost 7 bases and 3 bases respectively, with 13 bases between them. The CDR3 is CASMAGTHYEQYF. Here the CDR3 DNA reads TGTGCCAGCATGGCAGGGACCCACTACGAGCAGTACTTC.

This CDR3 reads CASSGSDRDSYGYTF. The CDR3 nucleotides are TGTGCCAGCAGCGGGTCGGACAGGGACTCATATGGCTACACCTTC. The genes are TRBV9 and TRBJ1-2; TRBD1 matches 8 bases. CDR1 is SGDLS, CDR2 YYNGEE, per germline. This CDR3 has 15 amino acids. Germline trimming cut 3 bases from V and 5 bases from J; bases unmatched to any gene: 9.

The table lists this clonotype with many counts. The gene calls are TRBV5-1 and TRBJ1-2; D remains unclear. This CDR3 contains 16 residues. Germline V gene lookup returns CDR1 SGHRS and CDR2 YFSETQ. Trimming cost V 4 bases and J 7 bases, with 23 bases left between them. CDR3: CASSLDGGSPSGGYTF. CDR3 nucleotides: TGCGCCAGCAGCCTCGACGGCGGCTCACCCTCGGGTGGCTACACCTTC. Complete variable domain (other parts from reference TRBV5-1 and TRBJ1-2): KAGVTQTPRYLIKTRGQQVTLSCSPISGHRSVSWYQQTPGQGLQFLFEYFSETQRNKGNFPGRFSGRQFSNSRSEMNVSTLELGDSALYLCASSLDGGSPSGGYTFGSGTRLTVV.

There are many counts of this clonotype. CDR3 sequence reads: CASRPSGLSYEQYF. The DNA for the CDR3 is TGTGCCAGCAGGCCCTCGGGCCTCTCCTACGAGCAGTACTTC. The chain has TRBV12-3 or TRBV12-4 and TRBJ2-7, with no clear D. Trimming removed 6 bases from V and 0 bases from J, with 12 bases in between. This CDR3 has 14 amino acids.

In this sample, this clonotype turned up a few times. The chain has TRBV19 and TRBJ2-1, with 10 bases that match TRBD1. In germline, CDR1 is LNHDA, CDR2 SQIVND (reference sequence). The CDR3 totals 15 residues. Trimming removed 3 bases from V and 9 bases from J; junction bases left unmatched: 8. The CDR3 protein is CASSMLGTGVREQFF. The CDR3 DNA reads as TGTGCCAGTAGTATGTTGGGGACAGGGGTTCGTGAGCAGTTCTTC.

This clonotype occurred many times. The genes are TRBV2 and TRBJ2-5, with a weak D call TRBD2 (5 bases). The CDR3 spans 12 residues. Deletions cut 3 bases from V and 5 bases from J, with 7 bases between. The germline V gene encodes CDR1 SNHLY and CDR2 FYNNEI. CDR3 nucleotide sequence: TGTGCCAGCAGTGAGAGGGTCGAGACCCAGTACTTC. Translating it yields CASSERVETQYF.

V and J are TRBV11-2 and TRBJ2-1; 14 bases line up with TRBD2. V shed 8 bases, J shed 8 bases, and the junction held 8 bases outside the gene matches. The CDR3 contains 15 residues. Germline assignment: CDR1 SGHAT and CDR2 FQNNGV. CDR3 sequence: CASHPGLAGGYEQFF. Here the CDR3 DNA reads TGTGCCAGCCACCCCGGACTAGCGGGAGGTTATGAGCAGTTCTTC.

The CDR3 here is CASTSGGETDTQYF. The CDR3 DNA follows: TGTGCCAGTACTAGCGGGGGCGAGACAGATACGCAGTATTTT. This sequence joins TRBV27 and TRBJ2-3, with 11 bases matching TRBD2. CDR3 length equals 14 residues. The germline gives CDR1 MNHEY, CDR2 SMNVEV (reference sequence). With 9 bases clipped from V and 3 bases from J, the junction kept 5 bases outside the gene matches.

Turning to this clonotype: The junction departs from germline at one end; a sequencing error may be responsible. V gene TRBV5-4 combines with J gene TRBJ2-2, with 8 bases that match TRBD2. This CDR3 is 16 amino acids long. The V gene's germline CDR1 is SGHNT and CDR2 YYREEE (reference sequence). CDR3 nucleotides: TGTGCCAGCAACTTGGGGGCGGGAGGGAACACCGGGGAGCTGTTTTTT. Protein: CASNLGAGGNTGELFF.

The V call is TRBV25-1, the J call TRBJ1-6; D gene unclear. CDR1 and CDR2 from the germline V gene are MGHDK and SYGVNS. The CDR3 totals 18 residues. With 1 base removed from V and 14 bases from J, the gap between germline ends came to 27 bases. The CDR3 region has the DNA TGTGCCAGCAGTGAATCCAACCATCTCGGGCCCCGCGGGGTGACCCTCCACTTT. Its translation is CASSESNHLGPRGVTLHF.

The chain employs TRBV20-1 and TRBJ2-1, with 11 bases aligning to TRBD2. The germline CDR1 and CDR2 sequences are DFQATT and SNEGSKA (reference sequence). V dropped 2 bases and J dropped 5; count of bases not matched to a gene: 2. This CDR3 has 14 residues. CDR3: CSARRLAGNNEQFF. The CDR3 DNA sequence: TGCAGTGCTAGACGACTAGCGGGGAACAATGAGCAGTTCTTC.

This clonotype showed up just a few times. This sequence joins TRBV20-1 and TRBJ2-3; TRBD2 aligns across 10 bases. Looked up from germline, CDR1 is DFQATT and CDR2 is SNEGSKA (reference sequence). J lost 2 bases, V lost 2 bases, and 13 bases had no gene match. The CDR3 is 18 residues long. CDR3 nucleotides: TGCAGTGCTAGACGACTAATAGCGGGAGGTTCCTTCACAGATACGCAGTATTTT. It encodes CSARRLIAGGSFTDTQYF.

This clonotype was observed many times. This sequence joins TRBV12-5 and TRBJ1-5; 12 bases are a match to TRBD1. The junction had 8 bases not matched to a gene; V was cut back by 9 bases and J by 2 bases. CDR1 and CDR2 from the germline V gene are LGHNT and FRNRAP. The CDR3 has 16 residues. This CDR3 is CASAHGTGGGNQPQHF. The DNA of the CDR3 is TGTGCTAGCGCGCACGGGACAGGGGGCGGCAATCAGCCCCAGCATTTT.

This clonotype has a count of ten or more. The CDR3 nucleotides are TGTGCCAGCAGTCCCCGACTTGCGGGAGCCTCCACAGATACGCAGTATTTT. This encodes CASSPRLAGASTDTQYF. The rearrangement links TRBV12-3 or TRBV12-4 to TRBJ2-3; 7 nucleotides align to TRBD2. This CDR3 region has 17 residues. Trimming cost V 5 bases and J 2 bases; bases outside gene matches: 13.

V gene TRBV24-1 combines with J gene TRBJ2-3; 13 bases are shared with TRBD2. Germline CDR1 is KGHDR and CDR2 is SFDVKD. V lost 3 bases and J lost 4; bases outside the gene matches: 6. The CDR3 loop spans 17 amino acids. DNA of the CDR3: TGTGCCACCAGTGATCCCCACGGGACTAGCGGGGCAGATACGCAGTATTTT. It translates to CATSDPHGTSGADTQYF.

This clonotype was recorded a few times. The chain couples TRBV12-3 or TRBV12-4 to TRBJ2-3; unclear D gene. The CDR3 spans 13 residues. With 6 bases removed from V and 2 bases from J, the gap between germline ends came to 9 bases. CDR3 sequence reads: CASSLMATDTQYF. For the CDR3, the DNA is TGTGCCAGCAGCCTCATGGCCACAGATACGCAGTATTTT.

This chain uses TRBV7-6 with TRBJ2-2; 9 positions match TRBD1. The germline CDR1 and CDR2 sequences are SGHVS and FNYEAQ. The CDR3 is made up of 14 amino acids. V gave up 6 bases and J gave up 7 bases; unmatched junction bases: 6. The CDR3 DNA sequence: TGTGCCAGCAGAAGGGACAGGGCGGGCGGGGAGCTGTTTTTT. Translation gives CASRRDRAGGELFF.

This clonotype was picked up many times. J is TRBJ2-3 and V is TRBV5-1; possibly TRBD2 for D (6 bases). The V gene lost 0 bases and the J gene lost 4 bases, with 9 bases spanning the gap. CDR1 is SGHRS, CDR2 YFSETQ, per germline. This CDR3 has 14 residues. The CDR3 nucleotides read TGCGCCAGCAGCTTGGTAGGGGAGGCAGATACGCAGTATTTT. This encodes CASSLVGEADTQYF.

In its sample, this clonotype was seen a few times. V is TRBV12-3 or TRBV12-4 and J is TRBJ1-1, with 7 bases fitting TRBD1. V dropped 5 bases and J dropped 4; count of bases not matched to a gene: 10. CDR3 length equals 15 residues. CDR3 DNA sequence: TGTGCCAGCAGTATAGGTCCACAGGGGAGCACTGAAGCTTTCTTT. Translation gives CASSIGPQGSTEAFF.

This clonotype was seen a handful of times. The genes are TRBV27 and TRBJ2-2; D perhaps matches TRBD1 (5 bases). Germline values: CDR1 MNHEY, CDR2 SMNVEV (reference sequence). Deletions cut 8 bases from V and 6 bases from J, with 19 bases between. There are 15 residues in the CDR3. CDR3 residues: CASLPYGAQSGELFF. DNA for the CDR3: TGTGCCAGCCTGCCGTATGGGGCCCAGTCCGGGGAGCTGTTTTTT.